This T cell receptor (beta chain) is from a study of regulatory T cells in long-lasting Graves disease. Points from the study as a whole: Among samples with persistent disease, TRBV28, TRBJ1-2 and TRBJ2-5 were favored.

J lost 8 bases, V lost 2 bases, and 7 bases had no gene match. The CDR3 is 15 amino acids. CDR1 and CDR2 (germline): WNHNN, SYGVQD (reference sequence). Documented time point: persistent/refractory GD, antithyroid drugs over 5 years with positive TRAb. From PBMCs, RNA was extracted and then used to make the TCR library. iRepertoire HTBI primers and Arm-PCR of CDR3 regions built TCR beta libraries. One entry per CDR3 protein, called by TCRdb with MiXCR from the multiplex PCR reads. Of roughly 430,000 distinct CDR3 sequences in the sample, under 25% were seen once. Note on this clonotype: Its specificity is unknown.

The specimen was peripheral blood mononuclear cells (PBMCs), collected when the disease was refractory, from a patient treated with antithyroid drugs. This clonotype was obtained from a female donor with Graves disease. The chain employs TRBV10-1 and TRBJ2-1; 9 positions match TRBD2. The CDR3 here is CASSETAGGVHEQFF. DNA of the CDR3: TGCGCCAGCAGTGAGACCGCGGGGGGGGTCCATGAGCAGTTCTTC.